This T cell receptor (beta chain) was identified in a study of glioma-infiltrating T cells. The CDR3 spans 12 residues. V lost 3 bases and J lost 4, with 9 bases in between. CDR1 SQVTM and CDR2 ANQGSEA come from the germline V gene. Using RNA template, CDR3s of TCR alpha and beta were amplified with iRepertoire arm-PCR. Via MiXCR, TCRdb re-called the multiplex PCR reads, giving one row per CDR3 protein. The table has about 190,000 distinct CDR3 sequences, approximately 30% seen once. This clonotype was seen at least ten times. The clonotype was recovered from a human donor with low-grade glioma or glioblastoma, undergoing nonglioma brain surgery, or in good health (not recorded which). Material for sequencing was glioma tissue, nonneoplastic brain tissue, or PBMCs (not recorded which). The chain uses TRBV29-1 and TRBJ1-1; tentatively, D is TRBD1 (6 bases). As DNA, the CDR3 is TGCAGCGTTGAGGGGGGCCCCACTGAAGCTTTCTTT. Translated, it gives CSVEGGPTEAFF.